Each of the 8 T cell receptor beta chains below was sequenced from the same sample in a study of identical twins. Via MiXCR, TCRdb re-called the 5' RACE reads, giving one row per CDR3 protein. The sample has under 900,000 distinct CDR3 sequences; 10% to 15% are singletons. This sample also appeared in a second study, on yellow fever vaccine responses in identical twins.

The specimen was PBMCs. The receptor source for this set is a woman aged 18-29 years in good health.

J is TRBJ1-1 and V is TRBV10-1, with D perhaps matching TRBD1 (5 bases). The CDR3 covers 14 residues. V was cut by 2 bases and J by 5 bases, with 12 bases left in between. CDR1 is WNHNN, CDR2 SYGVQD, per germline (reference sequence). The CDR3 here is CASSEPTRGTEAFF. DNA of the CDR3: TGCGCCAGCAGTGAGCCTACAAGGGGAACTGAAGCTTTCTTT.

This clonotype was picked up a small number of times. This chain uses TRBV20-1 with TRBJ2-7; perhaps TRBD1 as D (6 bases). CDR3 length: 17 residues. Per the germline V gene, CDR1 is DFQATT and CDR2 is SNEGSKA (reference sequence). With 0 bases removed from V and 6 bases from J, the gap between germline ends came to 24 bases. In DNA form, the CDR3 reads TGCAGTGCTAGAGATCTCCAATTACAGGGTCGGTTCCTCGAGCAGTACTTC. Amino acid sequence: CSARDLQLQGRFLEQYF.

The rearrangement uses TRBV5-1 and TRBJ2-1; 15 bases line up with TRBD2. The trim removed 3 bases at V and 7 bases at J, leaving 8 bases unmatched. CDR1 is SGHRS and CDR2 is YFSETQ in the germline V gene. The CDR3 extends over 17 amino acids. CDR3 in DNA: TGCGCCAGCAGCTGTGGACTAGCGGGGGGGCCATGTAATGAGCAGTTCTTC. It encodes CASSCGLAGGPCNEQFF.

This clonotype has more than one count but fewer than ten. The chain couples TRBV7-9 to TRBJ2-5, with unresolved D. The V and J ends lost 11 bases and 3 bases respectively, with 13 bases between them. CDR1 is SEHNR and CDR2 is FQNEAQ in the germline V gene (reference sequence). CDR3 length: 12 amino acids. The CDR3 loop is CACGSLKETQYF. The CDR3 nucleotides are TGTGCCTGTGGCTCTCTTAAAGAGACCCAGTACTTC.

This clonotype was counted between two and nine times. The CDR3 spells CASSAVDTQYF. CDR3 sequence (DNA): TGTGCCAGCAGTGCGGTCGATACGCAGTATTTT. The chain joins TRBV12-3 or TRBV12-4 to TRBJ2-3; D is uncertain. The V gene lost 5 bases and the J gene lost 6 bases, with 6 bases spanning the gap. This CDR3 spans 11 amino acids.

The J gene is TRBJ1-1, the V gene TRBV6-2 or TRBV6-3; no clear D gene. Germline CDR1 is MNHEY and CDR2 is SVGEGT. CDR3 length equals 15 residues. The germline V and J ends were trimmed by 4 bases and 1 base, with 13 bases remaining between them. CDR3 sequence (DNA): TGTGCCAGCAGTTCCCCTAAAACTCCGAACACTGAAGCTTTCTTT. This codes for CASSSPKTPNTEAFF.

This clonotype was counted at least ten times. V is TRBV5-1 and J is TRBJ2-2; D possibly matches TRBD1 or TRBD2 (6 bases each). The V end was cut by 3 bases, the J end by 5 bases, with 17 bases between. Germline V lookup: CDR1 SGHRS, CDR2 YFSETQ. The CDR3 is 16 amino acids. The DNA for the CDR3 is TGCGCCAGCAGCTGGGGGGACATACCCGGGACCGGGGAGCTGTTTTTT. Translation gives CASSWGDIPGTGELFF.

Comment on this clonotype: The junction and the germline gene differ at one end; a read error may be behind it. The chain combines TRBV6-1 with TRBJ1-5; the D is unclear. CDR1 is MNHNS and CDR2 is SASEGT in the germline V gene. The CDR3 contains 13 residues. CDR3 sequence reads: CATSAASNQPQHF. The CDR3 bases are TGTGCCACCAGTGCAGCGAGCAATCAGCCCCAGCATTTT.